Ten or more counts support the clone carrying this T cell receptor (beta chain). These data belong to a study of T cells in Graves' hyperthyroidism and ophthalmopathy. It was RNA transcripts that yielded the amplified TCR beta CDR3 regions. The HTBI set primed first-round TCR CDR3 RT-PCR. TCRdb fed the multiplex PCR reads into MiXCR, producing one record per CDR3 protein. This table holds some 300,000 distinct CDR3 sequences, roughly 13% found once. This receptor was taken from a woman aged 40 to 50 with Graves' hyperthyroidism. The sample was blood.

The CDR3 region has the DNA TGCGCCAGCAGCTTGGCTGCTAGCGGGAGCTCCTACAATGAGCAGTTCTTC. It codes for CASSLAASGSSYNEQFF. This chain links TRBV5-1 with TRBJ2-1; 10 nucleotides line up with TRBD2. The CDR3 has 17 residues. V lost 0 bases to trimming and J lost 0 bases; unmatched junction nucleotides: 3. Germline V gives CDR1 SGHRS, CDR2 YFSETQ. Filled out from reference TRBV5-1 and TRBJ2-1, the complete variable domain reads KAGVTQTPRYLIKTRGQQVTLSCSPISGHRSVSWYQQTPGQGLQFLFEYFSETQRNKGNFPGRFSGRQFSNSRSEMNVSTLELGDSALYLCASSLAASGSSYNEQFFGPGTRLTVL.